The sequence of this T cell receptor beta chain was determined in a study of cytomegalovirus exposure and HLA in healthy donors. Study results and caveats: Accurate predictions that matched the HLA-A and HLA-B alleles of most subjects were reportedly made from TCR beta sequences. The majority of CMV-associated TCR beta chains were reported as apparently HLA-restricted in a later analysis.

The PCR was carried out with 60 Vbeta primers and 13 Jbeta primers. Sequenced by immunoSEQ multiplex PCR; TCRdb stores in-frame clones only, minus some. The listing records 70,000 or so clones. With respect to this clone: Its antigen is undetermined.

Trimming removed 2 bases from V and 5 bases from J, with 13 bases in between. Germline lookup yields CDR1 MNHEY and CDR2 SVGAGI. The CDR3 has 14 amino acids. The sample was PBMCs. This receptor was identified in a boy aged 5-17 years in good health and CMV-seronegative. The chain combines TRBV6-5 with TRBJ2-7; weak D call: TRBD1 (6 bases). CDR3 protein: CASSYRTDANEQYF. The CDR3 DNA reads TGTGCCAGCAGTTACAGGACAGATGCCAACGAGCAGTACTTC.